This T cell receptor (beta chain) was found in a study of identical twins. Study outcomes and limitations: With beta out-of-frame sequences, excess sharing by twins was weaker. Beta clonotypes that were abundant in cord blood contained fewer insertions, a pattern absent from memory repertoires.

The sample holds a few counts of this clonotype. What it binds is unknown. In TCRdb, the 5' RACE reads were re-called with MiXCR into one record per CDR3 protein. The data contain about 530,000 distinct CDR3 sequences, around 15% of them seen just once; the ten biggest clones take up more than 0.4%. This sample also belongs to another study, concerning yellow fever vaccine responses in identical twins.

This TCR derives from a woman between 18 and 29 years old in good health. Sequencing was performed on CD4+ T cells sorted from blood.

CDR3 amino acids: CSASGQRNQPQHF. As DNA, the CDR3 is TGCAGTGCTAGCGGACAGCGAAATCAGCCCCAGCATTTT. This chain joins TRBV20-1 and TRBJ1-5; TRBD1 is a possible D gene (6 bases). The V end was cut by 3 bases, the J end by 4 bases, with 10 bases between. The germline gives CDR1 DFQATT, CDR2 SNEGSKA (reference sequence). This CDR3 comprises 13 residues.